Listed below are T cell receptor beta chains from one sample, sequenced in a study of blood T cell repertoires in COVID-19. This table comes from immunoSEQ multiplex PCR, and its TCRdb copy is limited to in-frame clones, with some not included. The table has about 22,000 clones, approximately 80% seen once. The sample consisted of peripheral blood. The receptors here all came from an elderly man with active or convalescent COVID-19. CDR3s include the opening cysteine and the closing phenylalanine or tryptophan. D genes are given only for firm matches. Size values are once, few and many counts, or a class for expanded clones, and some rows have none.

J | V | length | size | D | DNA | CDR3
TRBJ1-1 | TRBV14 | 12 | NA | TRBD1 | TGTGCCAGCAGTCCGAACAGGGGTGAGGCTTTCTTT | CASSPNRGEAFF
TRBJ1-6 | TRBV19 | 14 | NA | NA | TGTGCCAGTACCCGTGACACGAATAATTCACCCCTCCACTTT | CASTRDTNNSPLHF
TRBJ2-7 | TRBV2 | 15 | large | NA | TGTGCCAGCAGTGACGAATTGGGGGGAACCTACGAGCAGTACTTC | CASSDELGGTYEQYF
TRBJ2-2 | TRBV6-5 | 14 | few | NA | TGTGCCACCACCCGGGACTTTAACACCGGGGAGCTGTTTTTT | CATTRDFNTGELFF
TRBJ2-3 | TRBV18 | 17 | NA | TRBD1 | TGTGCCAGCTCACCACCGAGGGGGCGCTGGGGCACAGATACGCAGTATTTT | CASSPPRGRWGTDTQYF
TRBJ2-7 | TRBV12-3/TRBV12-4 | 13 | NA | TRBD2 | TGTGCCAGTGGGACTAGCGGGAGCTACGAGCAGTACTTC | CASGTSGSYEQYF
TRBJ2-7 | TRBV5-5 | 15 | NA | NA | TGTGCCAGCAGCTGGGAACTTGGGGGGTCCTACGAGCAGTACTTC | CASSWELGGSYEQYF
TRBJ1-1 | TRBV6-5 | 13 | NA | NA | TGTGCCAGCAGTTCCCAGGTGAACACTGAAGCTTTCTTT | CASSSQVNTEAFF
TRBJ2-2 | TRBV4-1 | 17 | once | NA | TGCGCCAGCAGCCAAGATTTTGGCACCTCGAACACCGGGGAGCTGTTTTTT | CASSQDFGTSNTGELFF
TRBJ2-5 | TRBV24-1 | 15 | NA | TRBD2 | TGTGCCACCAGTGATTCGGGGACTAGCAGGGAGACCCAGTACTTC | CATSDSGTSRETQYF
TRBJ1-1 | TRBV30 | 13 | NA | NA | TGTGCCTGGAAGGGGATTGGTAAGACTGAAGCTTTCTTT | CAWKGIGKTEAFF
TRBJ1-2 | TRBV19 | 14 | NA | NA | TGTGCCAGTAGTATGTTTCAGTCGAACTATGGCTACACCTTC | CASSMFQSNYGYTF
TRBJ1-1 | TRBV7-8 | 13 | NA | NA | TGTGCCAGCAGTTTCGCAAGGGGCACTGAAGCTTTCTTT | CASSFARGTEAFF
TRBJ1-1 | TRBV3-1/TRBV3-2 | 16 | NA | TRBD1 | TGTGCCAGCAGCCTAGGACAGGGGGCCTTGGGGACTGAAGCTTTCTTT | CASSLGQGALGTEAFF
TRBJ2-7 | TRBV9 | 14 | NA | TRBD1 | TGTGCCAGCAGCGTAGGGACAGGGTTGGTCGAGCAGTACTTC | CASSVGTGLVEQYF
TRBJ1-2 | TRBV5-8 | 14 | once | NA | TGTGCCAGCAGCTTGGTTAATCCGGGAGGAGGCTACACCTTC | CASSLVNPGGGYTF
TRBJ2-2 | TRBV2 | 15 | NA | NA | TGTGCCAGCAGTCCTTATAGCGGGAACACCGGGGAGCTGTTTTTT | CASSPYSGNTGELFF
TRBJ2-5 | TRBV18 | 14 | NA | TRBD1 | TGTGCCAGCTCACCCGGGACAGGGAAGGAGACCCAGTACTTC | CASSPGTGKETQYF
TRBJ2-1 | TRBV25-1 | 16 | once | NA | TGTGCCAGCAGTGAAAGGGGGTCGGGTTGGTACAATGAGCAGTTCTTC | CASSERGSGWYNEQFF
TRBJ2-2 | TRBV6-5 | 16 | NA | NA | TGTGCCAGCAGTTATGCCGGAGCGGCGACGACCGGGGAGCTGTTTTTT | CASSYAGAATTGELFF
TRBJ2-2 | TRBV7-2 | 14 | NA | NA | TGTGCCAGCAGCTTAATGGTTTACTCCGGGGAGCTGTTTTTT | CASSLMVYSGELFF
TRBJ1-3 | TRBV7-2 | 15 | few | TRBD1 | TGTGCCAGCAGCTTAGACAGGGGCAAGCAAAACACCATATATTTT | CASSLDRGKQNTIYF
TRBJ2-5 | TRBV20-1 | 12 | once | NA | TGCAGTGCTAGTGAGGGGAGAGAGACCCAGTACTTC | CSASEGRETQYF
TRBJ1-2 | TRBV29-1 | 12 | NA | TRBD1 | TGCAGCGTTGAAGGACAGGGAAATGGCTACACCTTC | CSVEGQGNGYTF
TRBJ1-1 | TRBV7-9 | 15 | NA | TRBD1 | TGTGCCAGCAGCTTAGCGAAGGGGGGACAGCTGGAAGCTTTCTTT | CASSLAKGGQLEAFF
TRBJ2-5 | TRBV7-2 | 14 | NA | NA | TGTGCCAGCAGCTTAGCGGGAAGGGGAGAGACCCAGTACTTC | CASSLAGRGETQYF
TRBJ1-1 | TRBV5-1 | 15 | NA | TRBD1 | TGCGCCAGCAGCCTTTATACCGGGACAGTCACTGAAGCTTTCTTT | CASSLYTGTVTEAFF
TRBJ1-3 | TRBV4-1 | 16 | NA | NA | TGCGCCAGCAGCCAAGATTTCCCATCCACTGGAAACACCATATATTTT | CASSQDFPSTGNTIYF
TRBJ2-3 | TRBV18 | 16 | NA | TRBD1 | TGTGCCAGCTCAATTATCGGGACAGATAGCACAGATACGCAGTATTTT | CASSIIGTDSTDTQYF
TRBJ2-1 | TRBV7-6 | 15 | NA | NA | TGTGCCAGCAGCTTAGGAGGGAGTTACCGCGGTGAGCAGTTCTTC | CASSLGGSYRGEQFF
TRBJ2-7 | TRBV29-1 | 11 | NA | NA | TGCAGCGCAACGGGAGACTACGAGCAGTACTTC | CSATGDYEQYF
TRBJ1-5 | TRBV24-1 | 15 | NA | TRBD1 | TGTGCCACCAGTGAAGGGACAGAGTACAATCAGCCCCAGCATTTT | CATSEGTEYNQPQHF
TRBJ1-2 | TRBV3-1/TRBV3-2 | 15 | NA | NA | TGTGCCAGCAGCCCAGCCTCACAGGTGAACTATGGCTACACCTTC | CASSPASQVNYGYTF
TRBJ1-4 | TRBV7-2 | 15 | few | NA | TGTGCCAGCAGCTTAGGTGAGACAGGCAGTGAAAAACTGTTTTTT | CASSLGETGSEKLFF
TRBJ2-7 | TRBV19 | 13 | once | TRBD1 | TGTGCCAGTAGCGGACAGGGGGCGAGCGAGCAGTACTTC | CASSGQGASEQYF
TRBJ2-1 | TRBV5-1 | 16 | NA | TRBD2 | TGCGCCAGCAGCTTGGGCGGACTAGGCATCTACAATGAGCAGTTCTTC | CASSLGGLGIYNEQFF
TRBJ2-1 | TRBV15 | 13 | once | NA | TGTGCCACCAGCAGAGGATCAGTCAATGAGCAGTTCTTC | CATSRGSVNEQFF
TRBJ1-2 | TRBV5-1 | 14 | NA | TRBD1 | TGCGCCAGCGGATCGACAGGGACGATACATGGCTACACCTTC | CASGSTGTIHGYTF
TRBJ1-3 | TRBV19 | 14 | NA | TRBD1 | TGTGCCAGTACCGGGACAGGGAGAGGAAACACCATATATTTT | CASTGTGRGNTIYF
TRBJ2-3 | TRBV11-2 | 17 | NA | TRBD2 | TGTGCCAGCAGCCCAGGGGGTAGCGGGGGTTACACAGATACGCAGTATTTT | CASSPGGSGGYTDTQYF
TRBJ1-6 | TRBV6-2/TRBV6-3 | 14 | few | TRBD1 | TGTGCCAGCAGTCGGACAGGGCGAGTTTCACCCCTCCACTTT | CASSRTGRVSPLHF
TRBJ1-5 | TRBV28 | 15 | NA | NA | TGTGCCAGCCGATATTCGGGGACTCTCAATCAGCCCCAGCATTTT | CASRYSGTLNQPQHF
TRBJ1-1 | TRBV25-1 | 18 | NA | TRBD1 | TGTGCCAGCAGTGATAGTAAGGGGGCGAGATCCCGTAACACTGAAGCTTTCTTT | CASSDSKGARSRNTEAFF
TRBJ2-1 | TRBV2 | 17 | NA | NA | TGTGCCAGCAGTGAAAATCCGGGATTTAGTCCCTACAATGAGCAGTTCTTC | CASSENPGFSPYNEQFF
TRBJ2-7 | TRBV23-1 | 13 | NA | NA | TGCGCCAGCAGTCAATCAGGGGGTGGGGAGCAGTACTTC | CASSQSGGGEQYF
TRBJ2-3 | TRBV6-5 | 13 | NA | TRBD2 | TGTGCCAGCAACGGGGGGACCACAGATACGCAGTATTTT | CASNGGTTDTQYF
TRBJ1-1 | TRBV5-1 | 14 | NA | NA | TGCGCCAGCAGCTTGGGGGCGCGGGGCGCTGAAGCTTTCTTT | CASSLGARGAEAFF
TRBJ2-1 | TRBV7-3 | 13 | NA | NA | TGTGCCAGCAGCTTGTCTAGGTACAATGAGCAGTTCTTC | CASSLSRYNEQFF